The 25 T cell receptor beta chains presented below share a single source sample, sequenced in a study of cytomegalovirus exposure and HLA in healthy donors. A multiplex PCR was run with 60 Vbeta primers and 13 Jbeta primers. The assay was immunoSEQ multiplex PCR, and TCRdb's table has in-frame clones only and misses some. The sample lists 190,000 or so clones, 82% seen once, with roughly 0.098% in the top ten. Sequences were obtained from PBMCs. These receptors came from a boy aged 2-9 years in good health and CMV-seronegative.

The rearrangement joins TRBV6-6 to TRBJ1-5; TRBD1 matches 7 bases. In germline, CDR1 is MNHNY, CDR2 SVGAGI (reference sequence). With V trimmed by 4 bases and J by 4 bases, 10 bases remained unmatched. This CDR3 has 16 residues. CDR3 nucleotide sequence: TGTGCCAGCAGTTCCGCACAGGGGCTTGGGAATCAGCCCCAGCATTTT. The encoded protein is CASSSAQGLGNQPQHF.

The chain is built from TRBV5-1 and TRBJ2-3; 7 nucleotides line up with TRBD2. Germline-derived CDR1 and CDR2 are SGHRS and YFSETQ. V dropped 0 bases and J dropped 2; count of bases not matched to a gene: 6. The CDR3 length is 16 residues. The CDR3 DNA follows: TGCGCCAGCAGCTTGGCCGGCCTAGCGGTCACAGATACGCAGTATTTT. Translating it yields CASSLAGLAVTDTQYF. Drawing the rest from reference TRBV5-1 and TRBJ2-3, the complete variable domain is KAGVTQTPRYLIKTRGQQVTLSCSPISGHRSVSWYQQTPGQGLQFLFEYFSETQRNKGNFPGRFSGRQFSNSRSEMNVSTLELGDSALYLCASSLAGLAVTDTQYFGPGTRLTVL.

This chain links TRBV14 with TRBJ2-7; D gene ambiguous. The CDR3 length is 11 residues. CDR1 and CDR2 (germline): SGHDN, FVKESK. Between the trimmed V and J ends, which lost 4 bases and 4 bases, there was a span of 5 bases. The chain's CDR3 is CASSLGYEQYF. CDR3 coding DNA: TGTGCCAGCAGCCTCGGTTACGAGCAGTACTTC.

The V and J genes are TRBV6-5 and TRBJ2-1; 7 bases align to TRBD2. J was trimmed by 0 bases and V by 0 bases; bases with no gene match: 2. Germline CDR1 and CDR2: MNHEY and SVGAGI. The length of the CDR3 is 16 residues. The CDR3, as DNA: TGTGCCAGCAGTTACTCGTCTAGCGGCTCCTACAATGAGCAGTTCTTC. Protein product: CASSYSSSGSYNEQFF.

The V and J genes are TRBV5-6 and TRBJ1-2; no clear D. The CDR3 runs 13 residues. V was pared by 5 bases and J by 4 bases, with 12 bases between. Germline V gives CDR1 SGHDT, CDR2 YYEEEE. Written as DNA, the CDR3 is TGTGCCAGCAGTCACGACAACCCCTATGGCTACACCTTC. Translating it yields CASSHDNPYGYTF.

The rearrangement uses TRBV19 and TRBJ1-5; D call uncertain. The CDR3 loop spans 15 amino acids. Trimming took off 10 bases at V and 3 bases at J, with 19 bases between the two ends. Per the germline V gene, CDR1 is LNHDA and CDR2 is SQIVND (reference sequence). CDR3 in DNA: TGTGCCAACAACAAAACAGAAACCTACAATCAGCCCCAGCATTTT. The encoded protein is CANNKTETYNQPQHF.

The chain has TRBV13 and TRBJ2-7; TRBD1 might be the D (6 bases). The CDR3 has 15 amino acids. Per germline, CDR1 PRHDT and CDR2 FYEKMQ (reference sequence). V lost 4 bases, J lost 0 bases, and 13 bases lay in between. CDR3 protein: CASSSLGQRSYEQYF. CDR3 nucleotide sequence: TGTGCCAGCAGCTCTCTTGGACAGCGCTCCTACGAGCAGTACTTC. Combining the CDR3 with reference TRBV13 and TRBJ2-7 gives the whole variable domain AAGVIQSPRHLIKEKRETATLKCYPIPRHDTVYWYQQGPGQDPQFLISFYEKMQSDKGSIPDRFSAQQFSDYHSELNMSSLELGDSALYFCASSSLGQRSYEQYFGPGTRLTVT.

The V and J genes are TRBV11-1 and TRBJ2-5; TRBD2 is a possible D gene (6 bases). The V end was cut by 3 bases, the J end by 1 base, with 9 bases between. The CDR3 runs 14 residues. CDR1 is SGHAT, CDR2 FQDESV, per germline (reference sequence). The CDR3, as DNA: TGTGCCAGCAGCTTGCGGCGGGGCCAAGAGACCCAGTACTTC. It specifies CASSLRRGQETQYF. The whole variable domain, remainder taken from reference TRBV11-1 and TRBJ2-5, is EAEVAQSPRYKITEKSQAVAFWCDPISGHATLYWYRQILGQGPELLVQFQDESVVDDSQLPKDRFSAERLKGVDSTLKIQPAELGDSAMYLCASSLRRGQETQYFGPGTRLLVL.

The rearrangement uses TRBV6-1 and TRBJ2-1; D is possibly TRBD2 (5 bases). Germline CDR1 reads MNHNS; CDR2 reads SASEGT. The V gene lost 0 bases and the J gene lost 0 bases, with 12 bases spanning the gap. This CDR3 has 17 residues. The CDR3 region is CASSEAGGKLSYNEQFF. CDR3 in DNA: TGTGCCAGCAGTGAAGCCGGAGGAAAGCTCTCCTACAATGAGCAGTTCTTC.

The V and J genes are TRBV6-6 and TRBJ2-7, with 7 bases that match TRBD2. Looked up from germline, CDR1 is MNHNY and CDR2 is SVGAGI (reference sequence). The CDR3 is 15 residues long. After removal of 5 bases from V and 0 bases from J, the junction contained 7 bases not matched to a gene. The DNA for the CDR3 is TGTGCCAGCAGTGGCCGCGGGGGAAGCTCCTACGAGCAGTACTTC. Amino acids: CASSGRGGSSYEQYF.

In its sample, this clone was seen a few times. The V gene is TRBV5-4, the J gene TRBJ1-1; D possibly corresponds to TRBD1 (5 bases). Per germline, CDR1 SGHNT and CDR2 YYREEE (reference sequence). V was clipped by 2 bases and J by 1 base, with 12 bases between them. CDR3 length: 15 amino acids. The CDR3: CASSFPGTPNTEAFF. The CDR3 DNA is TGTGCCAGCAGCTTTCCAGGGACTCCGAACACTGAAGCTTTCTTT.

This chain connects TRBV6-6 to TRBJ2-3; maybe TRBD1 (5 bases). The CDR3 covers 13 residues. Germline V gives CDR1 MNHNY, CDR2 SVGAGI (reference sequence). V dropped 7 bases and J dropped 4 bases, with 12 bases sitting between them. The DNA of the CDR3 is TGTGCCAGCATCCTCAGGGTCGCAGATACGCAGTATTTT. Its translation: CASILRVADTQYF.

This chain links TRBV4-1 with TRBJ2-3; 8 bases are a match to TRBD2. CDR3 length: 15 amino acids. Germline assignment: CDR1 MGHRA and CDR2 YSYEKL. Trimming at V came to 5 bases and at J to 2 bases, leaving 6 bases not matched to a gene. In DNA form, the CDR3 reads TGCGCCAGCAGCGACTCGGGGGGGGACACAGATACGCAGTATTTT. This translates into CASSDSGGDTDTQYF.

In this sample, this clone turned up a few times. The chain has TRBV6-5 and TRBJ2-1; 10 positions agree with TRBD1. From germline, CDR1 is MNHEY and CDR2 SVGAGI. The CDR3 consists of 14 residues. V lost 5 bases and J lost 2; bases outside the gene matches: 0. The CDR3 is CASSGQGAYNEQFF. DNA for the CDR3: TGTGCCAGCAGTGGACAGGGGGCCTACAATGAGCAGTTCTTC.

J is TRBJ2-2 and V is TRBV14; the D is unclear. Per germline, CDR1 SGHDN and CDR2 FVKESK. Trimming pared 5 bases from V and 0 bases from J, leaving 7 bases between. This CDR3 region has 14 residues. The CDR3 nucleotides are TGTGCCAGCAGCTTCAGGTCGAACACCGGGGAGCTGTTTTTT. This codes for CASSFRSNTGELFF.

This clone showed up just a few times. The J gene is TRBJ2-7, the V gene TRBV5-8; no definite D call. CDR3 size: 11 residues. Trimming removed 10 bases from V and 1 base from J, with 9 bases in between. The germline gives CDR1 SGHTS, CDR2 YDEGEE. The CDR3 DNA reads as TGTGCCCGGCGGTCATCCTACGAGCAGTACTTC. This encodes CARRSSYEQYF.

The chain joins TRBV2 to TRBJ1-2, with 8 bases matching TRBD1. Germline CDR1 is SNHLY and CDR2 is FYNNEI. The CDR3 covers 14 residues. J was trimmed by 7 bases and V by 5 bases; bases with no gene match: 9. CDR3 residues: CASSSGQGERGYTF. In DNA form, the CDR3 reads TGTGCCAGCAGTTCCGGACAGGGCGAACGTGGCTACACCTTC.

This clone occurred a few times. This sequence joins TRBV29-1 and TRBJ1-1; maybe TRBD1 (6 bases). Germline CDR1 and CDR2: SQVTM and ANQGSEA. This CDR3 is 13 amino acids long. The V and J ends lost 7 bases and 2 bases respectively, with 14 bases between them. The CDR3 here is CSAQTGRNTEAFF. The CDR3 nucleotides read TGCAGCGCTCAGACAGGTAGAAACACTGAAGCTTTCTTT.

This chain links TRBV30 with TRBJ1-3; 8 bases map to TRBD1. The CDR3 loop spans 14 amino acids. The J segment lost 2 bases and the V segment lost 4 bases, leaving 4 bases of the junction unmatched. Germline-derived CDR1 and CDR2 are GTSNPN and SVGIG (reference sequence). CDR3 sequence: CAWTTDRAGNTIYF. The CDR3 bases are TGTGCCTGGACCACGGACAGGGCTGGAAACACCATATATTTT.

CDR3 region: CASSAGGSSYNEQFF. CDR3 nucleotides: TGTGCCAGCAGCGCGGGGGGGAGCTCCTACAATGAGCAGTTCTTC. V and J are TRBV5-4 and TRBJ2-1; 9 bases are shared with TRBD2. The CDR3 is made up of 15 amino acids. The germline gives CDR1 SGHNT, CDR2 YYREEE (reference sequence). J gave up 0 bases and V 4 bases, and 2 bases lay outside the gene matches. The complete variable domain, with remaining parts taken from reference TRBV5-4 and TRBJ2-1, reads ETGVTQSPTHLIKTRGQQVTLRCSSQSGHNTVSWYQQALGQGPQFIFQYYREEENGRGNFPPRFSGLQFPNYSSELNVNALELDDSALYLCASSAGGSSYNEQFFGPGTRLTVL.

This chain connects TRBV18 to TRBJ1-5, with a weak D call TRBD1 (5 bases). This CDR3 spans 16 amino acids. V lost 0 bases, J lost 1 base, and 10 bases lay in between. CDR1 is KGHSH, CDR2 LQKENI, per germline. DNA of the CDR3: TGTGCCAGCTCACCACCGGGGGGAGGCAGCAATCAGCCCCAGCATTTT. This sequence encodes CASSPPGGGSNQPQHF.

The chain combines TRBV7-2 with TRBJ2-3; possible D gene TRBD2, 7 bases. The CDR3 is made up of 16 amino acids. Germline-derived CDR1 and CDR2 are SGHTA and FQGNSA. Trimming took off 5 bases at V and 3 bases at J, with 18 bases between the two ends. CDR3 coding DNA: TGTGCCAGCAGCCAAGGGGGGGCAGGGTTAACAGATACGCAGTATTTT. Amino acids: CASSQGGAGLTDTQYF.

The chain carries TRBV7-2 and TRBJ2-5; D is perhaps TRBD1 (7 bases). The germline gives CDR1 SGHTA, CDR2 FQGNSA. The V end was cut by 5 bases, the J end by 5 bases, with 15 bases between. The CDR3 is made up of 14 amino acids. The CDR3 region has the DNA TGTGCCAGCAGCCGCAGGGGGGACTGGGAGACCCAGTACTTC. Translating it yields CASSRRGDWETQYF.

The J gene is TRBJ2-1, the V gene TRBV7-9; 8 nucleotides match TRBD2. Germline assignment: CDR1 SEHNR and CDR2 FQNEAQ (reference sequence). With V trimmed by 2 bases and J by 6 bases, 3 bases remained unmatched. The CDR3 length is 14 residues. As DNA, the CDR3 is TGTGCCAGCAGCTTAACGGGGGGGCGCAATGAGCAGTTCTTC. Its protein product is CASSLTGGRNEQFF.

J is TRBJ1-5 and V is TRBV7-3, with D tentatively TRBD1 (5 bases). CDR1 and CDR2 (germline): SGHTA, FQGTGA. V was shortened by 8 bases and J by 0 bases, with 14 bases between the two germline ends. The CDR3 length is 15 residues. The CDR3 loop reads CASRLGRNSNQPQHF. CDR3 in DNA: TGTGCCAGCCGACTGGGGCGGAATAGCAATCAGCCCCAGCATTTT.